This T cell receptor (beta chain) derives from a study of T-cell reconstitution after alpha-beta-depleted transplantation in children. Whole-study results and caveats: Several hundred graft clones that had expanded were reportedly the source of alpha-beta T cells about two months after transplant. T-cell counts and diversity were attributed mostly to newly produced T cells one year after transplant. The origin of high day-60 TCRbeta diversity in some patients lay in surviving recipient T cells and thymic progenitors.

Concerning this clonotype: Antigen unknown.

There are 14 residues in the CDR3. The V end lost 3 bases, the J end lost 3 bases, and 11 bases lay between the germline ends. Preparation of the TCRbeta library was carried out with unique molecular identifiers. One entry per CDR3 protein results from TCRdb running MiXCR on the PCR reads. The sample yields about a million distinct CDR3 sequences, 25% to 35% seen once. The chain joins TRBV12-3 or TRBV12-4 to TRBJ2-5, with D possibly TRBD1 on 5 matching bases. The sequence derives from a boy under two years old who had a stem cell transplant for SCID, so the T cells may come from the graft donor. Sample: PBMCs, mostly from graft donor cells, taken 360 days after TCRalphabeta/CD19-depleted stem cell transplant. The CDR3 loop is CASSFTPGKETQYF. CDR3 nucleotides: TGTGCCAGCAGTTTTACGCCAGGGAAAGAGACCCAGTACTTC.